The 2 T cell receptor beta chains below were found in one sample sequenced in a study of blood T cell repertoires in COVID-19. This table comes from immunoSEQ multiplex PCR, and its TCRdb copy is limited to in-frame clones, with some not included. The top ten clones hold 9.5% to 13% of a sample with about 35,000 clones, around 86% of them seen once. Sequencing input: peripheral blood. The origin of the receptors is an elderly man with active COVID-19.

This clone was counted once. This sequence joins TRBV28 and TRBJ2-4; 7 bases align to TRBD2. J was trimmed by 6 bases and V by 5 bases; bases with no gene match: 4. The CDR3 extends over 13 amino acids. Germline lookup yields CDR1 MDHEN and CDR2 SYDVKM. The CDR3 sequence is CASSVGGVNIQYF. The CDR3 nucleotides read TGTGCCAGCAGTGTGGGGGGGGTAAACATTCAGTACTTC.

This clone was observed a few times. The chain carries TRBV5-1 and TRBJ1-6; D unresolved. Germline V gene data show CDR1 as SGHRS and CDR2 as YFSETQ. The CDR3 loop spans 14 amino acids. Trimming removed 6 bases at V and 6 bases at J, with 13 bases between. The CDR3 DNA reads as TGCGCCAGCACCGTGTCGTCAGTTAATTCACCCCTCCACTTT. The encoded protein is CASTVSSVNSPLHF. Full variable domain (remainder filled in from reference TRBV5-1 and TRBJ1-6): KAGVTQTPRYLIKTRGQQVTLSCSPISGHRSVSWYQQTPGQGLQFLFEYFSETQRNKGNFPGRFSGRQFSNSRSEMNVSTLELGDSALYLCASTVSSVNSPLHFGNGTRLTVT.